The entry below gives a single T cell receptor (beta chain) sequence along with its context. Assay: immunoSEQ multiplex PCR; the TCRdb copy retains only in-frame clones and omits some. The sample contains approximately 250,000 clones, 80% to 90% of which appear only once. The sample comes from a study of blood T cell repertoires in COVID-19. CDR3 length equals 13 residues. With 3 bases removed from V and 0 bases from J, the gap between germline ends came to 3 bases. Germline V gene data show CDR1 as LNHNV and CDR2 as YYDKDF (reference sequence). The chain recombines TRBV15 with TRBJ1-3; unclear D gene. The sample comprised PBMCs or T cells enriched from blood (not recorded which). The TCR was taken from a woman between 40 and 55 years old who had been exposed to COVID-19. CDR3 sequence: CATSSSSGNTIYF. CDR3 nucleotides: TGTGCCACCAGCAGTAGCTCTGGAAACACCATATATTTT.